This TCR beta chain was identified in a study of regulatory T cells in long-lasting Graves disease. The table lists this clonotype with many counts. Its antigen remains unknown. Researchers made TCR beta libraries by using iRepertoire HTBI primers and running Arm-PCR on CDR3 regions. TCRdb redid the calling of the multiplex PCR reads with MiXCR, one entry per CDR3 protein. Of over 250,000 distinct CDR3 sequences listed, around a fifth are singletons. Findings of the study overall: TRBV28, TRBJ1-2 and TRBJ2-5 were favored in persistent disease.

The time point is: persistent/refractory GD, antithyroid drugs over 5 years with positive TRAb. The authors made the TCR library using RNA they extracted from PBMCs. The CDR3 has 14 amino acids. Germline trimming cut 1 base from V and 7 bases from J; bases unmatched to any gene: 5. The V call is TRBV12-3 or TRBV12-4, the J call TRBJ2-7; 9 bases line up with TRBD1. Source: peripheral blood mononuclear cells (PBMCs), taken when the disease was refractory, from a patient treated with antithyroid drugs. The source of this sequence is a female donor with Graves disease. CDR3 in DNA: TGTGCCAGCAGTTTAGACTACAGGGGGCCTGAGCAGTACTTC. Protein: CASSLDYRGPEQYF.